A single sample is the source of the 30 T cell receptor beta chains below, sequenced in a study of cytomegalovirus exposure and HLA in healthy donors (dated by TCRdb to about 2017). The library was obtained by the immunoSEQ multiplex PCR assay. Held by TCRdb, this immuneACCESS table contains in-frame sequences only and omits some clones. Under half of the omission traces to an unresolved V gene where checked; the cause of the rest is unknown. In all, the sample holds 250,000 to 400,000 clones, and roughly 87% of those were seen once. In total, the top ten clones hold around 0.96% of the sample. The sequencing input was PBMCs. Receptors originate from a man aged 25 to 40 in good health and CMV-seronegative.

The gene calls are TRBV11-2 and TRBJ1-5; unclear D gene. Trimming cost V 0 bases and J 6 bases, with 15 bases left between them. The CDR3 contains 16 residues. In germline, CDR1 is SGHAT, CDR2 FQNNGV. Here the CDR3 reads CASSLDPGWAGQPQHF. CDR3 in DNA: TGTGCCAGCAGCTTAGATCCGGGGTGGGCTGGTCAGCCCCAGCATTTT.

The V call is TRBV27, the J call TRBJ2-7, with D possibly being TRBD2 (5 bases). CDR3 length: 13 amino acids. From germline, CDR1 is MNHEY and CDR2 SMNVEV (reference sequence). V lost 5 bases and J lost 0, with 8 bases in between. In nucleotides, the CDR3 is TGTGCCAGCAGTCGCCGGGGCTCCTACGAGCAGTACTTC. Residues: CASSRRGSYEQYF.

The DNA for the CDR3 is TGCGCCAGCAGCCAAGTACTAGCCTCCTACAATGAGCAGTTCTTC. Translating it yields CASSQVLASYNEQFF. The rearrangement uses TRBV4-3 and TRBJ2-1, with TRBD2 as a possible D gene (6 bases). With 1 base removed from V and 0 bases from J, the gap between germline ends came to 7 bases. The CDR3 extends over 15 amino acids. Germline CDR1 LGHNA, CDR2 YSLEER.

The CDR3 nucleotides are TGTGCCATCAGTGAGGGTGGGGGGATTATCTACGAGCAGTACTTC. It encodes CAISEGGGIIYEQYF. The rearrangement links TRBV10-3 to TRBJ2-7; D might be TRBD2 (6 bases). Germline V gene lookup returns CDR1 ENHRY and CDR2 SYGVKD. The CDR3 totals 15 residues. The V and J ends lost 2 bases and 3 bases respectively, with 14 bases between them.

The chain joins TRBV5-5 to TRBJ2-7, with 12 bases lining up with TRBD2. The CDR3 totals 18 residues. V was clipped by 3 bases and J by 2 bases; unmatched bases: 12. CDR1 and CDR2 (germline): SGHKS, YYEKEE (reference sequence). The CDR3 is CASSSPTSGGPTTYEQYF. The CDR3 coding sequence is TGTGCCAGCAGCTCACCGACTAGCGGGGGACCGACCACCTACGAGCAGTACTTC.

This chain connects TRBV7-2 to TRBJ1-5; no clear D gene. The CDR3 sequence is 15 residues long. Germline CDR1 reads SGHTA; CDR2 reads FQGNSA. The V end lost 5 bases, the J end lost 4 bases, and 15 bases lay between the germline ends. The CDR3 loop reads CASSPLTRGNQPQHF. In DNA, the CDR3 is TGTGCCAGCAGCCCTCTCACCCGGGGTAATCAGCCCCAGCATTTT. Looking up the rest from reference TRBV7-2 and TRBJ1-5 gives the full variable domain: GAGVSQSPSNKVTEKGKDVELRCDPISGHTALYWYRQSLGQGLEFLIYFQGNSAPDKSGLPSDRFSAERTGGSVSTLTIQRTQQEDSAVYLCASSPLTRGNQPQHFGDGTRLSIL.

This clone was found a few times. The rearrangement uses TRBV7-6 and TRBJ2-7; 11 bases align to TRBD1. Germline V gene sequence: CDR1 SGHVS, CDR2 FNYEAQ. This CDR3 spans 14 amino acids. With 5 bases clipped from V and 3 bases from J, the junction kept 3 bases outside the gene matches. CDR3 bases: TGTGCCAGCAGCCCGGACAGGGGGCTCTACGAGCAGTACTTC. Protein product: CASSPDRGLYEQYF.

This chain uses TRBV9 with TRBJ1-4, with a possible D match to TRBD1 (6 bases). The CDR3 length is 14 residues. Deletions cut 1 base from V and 5 bases from J, with 9 bases between. In germline, CDR1 is SGDLS, CDR2 YYNGEE. CDR3 nucleotides: TGTGCCAGCAGCGTATGGGACAAAAATGAAAAACTGTTTTTT. Protein: CASSVWDKNEKLFF.

The V gene is TRBV5-1, the J gene TRBJ2-2, with 14 bases identical to TRBD2. The CDR3 consists of 15 residues. V trimming: 3 bases; J trimming: 7 bases; junction bases outside the gene matches: 2. The germline V gene has CDR1 SGHRS and CDR2 YFSETQ. The CDR3: CASSSGLAGVGELFF. DNA for the CDR3: TGCGCCAGCAGCTCGGGACTAGCGGGGGTCGGGGAGCTGTTTTTT.

V usage is TRBV6-1 and J usage is TRBJ2-7; 8 bases agree with TRBD1. CDR1 is MNHNS, CDR2 SASEGT, per germline. The CDR3 runs 15 residues. V gave up 7 bases and J gave up 6 bases; unmatched junction bases: 14. The CDR3 nucleotides read TGTGCCAGCACTTCTTGGGGTCGGACAGGGCTCGAGCAGTACTTC. Residues: CASTSWGRTGLEQYF.

The chain uses TRBV10-3 and TRBJ1-1, with 7 bases lining up with TRBD1. Germline lookup yields CDR1 ENHRY and CDR2 SYGVKD. V lost 6 bases and J lost 3; bases outside the gene matches: 4. The CDR3 extends over 13 amino acids. As DNA, the CDR3 is TGTGCCATCAGCCCCAGGGGGGACACTGAAGCTTTCTTT. Protein sequence: CAISPRGDTEAFF.

The table lists this clone with a few counts. The V gene is TRBV7-8, the J gene TRBJ1-6, with D unclear. The CDR3 totals 16 residues. The germline V gene encodes CDR1 SGHVS and CDR2 FQNEAQ. V was shortened by 2 bases and J by 8 bases, with 16 bases between the two germline ends. The DNA for the CDR3 is TGTGCCAGCAGCTTACTTGAGACATCCTGGGATTCACCCCTCCACTTT. It yields the protein CASSLLETSWDSPLHF.

V usage is TRBV30 and J usage is TRBJ1-2; TRBD1 matches 9 bases. CDR3 length equals 13 residues. The junction had 8 bases not matched to a gene; V was cut back by 4 bases and J by 8 bases. Germline V gene data show CDR1 as GTSNPN and CDR2 as SVGIG (reference sequence). The CDR3 is CAWNPRDRVGYTF. CDR3 nucleotide sequence: TGTGCCTGGAACCCCCGGGACAGGGTGGGCTACACCTTC.

This clone was found a few times. The chain couples TRBV5-5 to TRBJ2-3, with D possibly TRBD1 on 6 matching bases. Germline V gives CDR1 SGHKS, CDR2 YYEKEE (reference sequence). The V end lost 4 bases, the J end lost 2 bases, and 14 bases lay between the germline ends. This CDR3 comprises 15 residues. This chain's CDR3 is CASSPGTLHTDTQYF. The CDR3 DNA sequence: TGTGCCAGCAGCCCGGGGACATTGCACACAGATACGCAGTATTTT.

The V and J genes are TRBV27 and TRBJ1-5; TRBD1 agrees at 10 bases. With 2 bases clipped from V and 5 bases from J, the junction kept 3 bases outside the gene matches. Germline loops: CDR1 MNHEY, CDR2 SMNVEV (reference sequence). The CDR3 spans 15 residues. CDR3 coding DNA: TGTGCCAGCAGTTTAATGGGGACAGGGGATCAGCCCCAGCATTTT. It encodes CASSLMGTGDQPQHF.

The CDR3: CASPGETSTDTQYF. In DNA, the CDR3 is TGTGCCAGCCCCGGGGAAACTAGCACAGATACGCAGTATTTT. This chain connects TRBV2 to TRBJ2-3; tentatively, D is TRBD2 (5 bases). This CDR3 is built from 14 residues. The germline V gene encodes CDR1 SNHLY and CDR2 FYNNEI. V was cut by 8 bases and J by 0 bases, with 12 bases left in between.

To note about this clone: This sample also contains other DNA sequences that code for the same CDR3. This chain connects TRBV29-1 to TRBJ1-1; no clear D gene. This CDR3 comprises 13 residues. The V end lost 0 bases, the J end lost 2 bases, and 7 bases lay between the germline ends. CDR1 is SQVTM, CDR2 ANQGSEA, per germline. The CDR3 DNA reads TGCAGCGTTGAAGATGGACTTAACACTGAAGCTTTCTTT. Translation gives CSVEDGLNTEAFF.

The chain is built from TRBV7-9 and TRBJ2-3, with 14 bases fitting TRBD2. CDR1 is SEHNR, CDR2 FQNEAQ, per germline (reference sequence). The CDR3 has 18 residues. Unmatched junction bases numbered 3, after V lost 1 base and J lost 0 bases. In DNA form, the CDR3 reads TGTGCCAGCAGCTTAGGGACTAGCGGGGGGCCAAGCACAGATACGCAGTATTTT. Translation: CASSLGTSGGPSTDTQYF. The complete variable domain, with remaining parts taken from reference TRBV7-9 and TRBJ2-3, reads DTGVSQNPRHKITKRGQNVTFRCDPISEHNRLYWYRQTLGQGPEFLTYFQNEAQLEKSRLLSDRFSAERPKGSFSTLEIQRTEQGDSAMYLCASSLGTSGGPSTDTQYFGPGTRLTVL.

This clone was detected a few times. The chain has TRBV2 and TRBJ1-2, with TRBD1 matching 8 bases. This CDR3 contains 15 residues. Germline V gene sequence: CDR1 SNHLY, CDR2 FYNNEI. V lost 3 bases, J lost 4 bases, and 7 bases stayed unmatched. CDR3: CASSEGPGGVYGYTF. In nucleotides, the CDR3 is TGTGCCAGCAGTGAGGGCCCAGGGGGCGTCTATGGCTACACCTTC.

This sequence joins TRBV7-9 and TRBJ2-7; D remains unclear. Between the trimmed V and J ends, which lost 5 bases and 6 bases, there was a span of 11 bases. From germline, CDR1 is SEHNR and CDR2 FQNEAQ (reference sequence). CDR3 length: 12 amino acids. CDR3 protein: CASSITPGEQYF. The CDR3, as DNA: TGTGCCAGCAGCATTACCCCGGGCGAGCAGTACTTC.

This clone was recorded only once. This chain links TRBV6-4 with TRBJ1-1; 7 nucleotides line up with TRBD1. Germline CDR1 reads MRHNA; CDR2 reads SNTAGT. This CDR3 has 15 residues. V lost 0 bases and J lost 1; bases outside the gene matches: 2. CDR3 protein: CASSDSPGGNTEAFF. The CDR3 region has the DNA TGTGCCAGCAGTGACTCCCCAGGGGGGAACACTGAAGCTTTCTTT.

This clone appeared a single time. This chain connects TRBV9 to TRBJ1-2, with 9 positions matching TRBD1. The CDR3 spans 17 residues. Trimming cost V 2 bases and J 4 bases; bases outside gene matches: 12. Per the germline V gene, CDR1 is SGDLS and CDR2 is YYNGEE. The CDR3 spells CASSVARDREVSYGYTF. The CDR3 nucleotides are TGTGCCAGCAGCGTCGCCCGGGACAGGGAGGTTTCCTATGGCTACACCTTC.

V and J are TRBV4-3 and TRBJ2-2; 13 bases agree with TRBD2. Trimming removed 3 bases from V and 1 base from J; junction bases left unmatched: 8. Germline CDR1 and CDR2: LGHNA and YSLEER. The CDR3 has 19 residues. CDR3 protein: CASSHSRTSGGQNTGELFF. In DNA, the CDR3 is TGCGCCAGCAGCCACTCCAGGACTAGCGGGGGTCAGAACACCGGGGAGCTGTTTTTT.

The chain is built from TRBV7-7 and TRBJ1-1, with 10 positions matching TRBD1. Losses at the gene ends were 5 bases for V and 8 bases for J; bases not matched to a gene: 5. The CDR3 runs to 13 residues. From germline, CDR1 is SSHAT and CDR2 FNYEAQ (reference sequence). The CDR3 DNA follows: TGTGCCAGCAGCCCCGGACAGGGGGTCGAAGCTTTCTTT. This translates into CASSPGQGVEAFF.

The chain joins TRBV27 to TRBJ2-3; D call uncertain. CDR1 is MNHEY and CDR2 is SMNVEV in the germline V gene (reference sequence). CDR3 length equals 13 residues. The V end was cut by 6 bases, the J end by 2 bases, with 9 bases between. Here the CDR3 reads CASRETYTDTQYF. Written as DNA, the CDR3 is TGTGCCAGCAGGGAGACTTACACAGATACGCAGTATTTT.

J is TRBJ1-2 and V is TRBV27, with D perhaps matching TRBD1 (5 bases). The ends were cut back, 2 bases at V and 8 bases at J, with 12 bases in the middle. The CDR3 is 13 residues long. Per germline, CDR1 MNHEY and CDR2 SMNVEV (reference sequence). The CDR3 nucleotides are TGTGCCAGCAGTTTAACCAATTCAGGGGGCTACACCTTC. Encoded protein: CASSLTNSGGYTF.

The gene calls are TRBV7-8 and TRBJ2-1; a possible D gene is TRBD2 (5 bases). CDR1 is SGHVS and CDR2 is FQNEAQ in the germline V gene. The CDR3 has 14 amino acids. Trimming removed 2 bases at V and 5 bases at J, with 10 bases between. The CDR3 nucleotides are TGTGCCAGCAGCTTATGGACTGGCCACAATGAGCAGTTCTTC. It encodes CASSLWTGHNEQFF.

The rearrangement uses TRBV7-9 and TRBJ2-7; TRBD1 matches 7 bases. Losses at the gene ends were 4 bases for V and 4 bases for J; bases not matched to a gene: 4. The CDR3 loop spans 13 amino acids. Germline-derived CDR1 and CDR2 are SEHNR and FQNEAQ (reference sequence). CDR3 DNA sequence: TGTGCCAGCAGCTACACACAGGGGTACGAGCAGTACTTC. It translates to CASSYTQGYEQYF.

This chain links TRBV19 with TRBJ1-1; D not resolved. Germline CDR1 LNHDA, CDR2 SQIVND (reference sequence). Trimming removed 0 bases at V and 1 base at J, with 12 bases between. The CDR3 totals 16 residues. DNA of the CDR3: TGTGCCAGTAGTATAGATGATCGGCGGGGGAACACTGAAGCTTTCTTT. This encodes CASSIDDRRGNTEAFF.

The rearrangement links TRBV5-1 to TRBJ2-5; 8 bases line up with TRBD2. Germline values: CDR1 SGHRS, CDR2 YFSETQ. With V trimmed by 0 bases and J by 3 bases, 10 bases remained unmatched. The length of the CDR3 is 17 residues. This CDR3 is CASSLAGFAGGEETQYF. The CDR3 DNA reads TGCGCCAGCAGCTTGGCCGGTTTCGCGGGGGGTGAAGAGACCCAGTACTTC.